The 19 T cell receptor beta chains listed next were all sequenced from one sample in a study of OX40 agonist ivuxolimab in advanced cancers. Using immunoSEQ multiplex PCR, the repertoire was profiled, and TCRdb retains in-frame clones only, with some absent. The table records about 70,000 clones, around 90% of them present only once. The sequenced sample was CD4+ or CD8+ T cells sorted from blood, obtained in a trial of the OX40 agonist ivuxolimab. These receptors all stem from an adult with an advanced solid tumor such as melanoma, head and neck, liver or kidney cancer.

CDR3 nucleotide sequence: TGTGCCAGCAGTGCGGGGAAGCGGGGGGCCTACAATGAGCAGTTCTTC. It codes for CASSAGKRGAYNEQFF. The J gene is TRBJ2-1, the V gene TRBV6-6; TRBD2 matches 9 bases. The V segment lost 5 bases and the J segment 2 bases; nucleotides outside the gene matches: 7. Per germline, CDR1 MNHNY and CDR2 SVGAGI (reference sequence). This CDR3 is built from 16 residues.

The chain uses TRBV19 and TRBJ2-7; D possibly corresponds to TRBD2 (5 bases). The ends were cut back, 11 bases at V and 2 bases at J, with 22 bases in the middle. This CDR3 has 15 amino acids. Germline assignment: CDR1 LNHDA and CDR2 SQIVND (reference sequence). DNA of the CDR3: TGTGCCCCTCCTCGAGGGCCCAAGGAAACCTACGAGCAGTACTTC. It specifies CAPPRGPKETYEQYF.

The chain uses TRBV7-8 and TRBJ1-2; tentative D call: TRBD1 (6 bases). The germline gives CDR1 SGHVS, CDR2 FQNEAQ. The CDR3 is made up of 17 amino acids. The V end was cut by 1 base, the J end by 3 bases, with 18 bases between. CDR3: CASSLEGLGGWDYGYTF. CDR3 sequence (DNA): TGTGCCAGCAGCTTAGAGGGGTTAGGGGGATGGGACTATGGCTACACCTTC.

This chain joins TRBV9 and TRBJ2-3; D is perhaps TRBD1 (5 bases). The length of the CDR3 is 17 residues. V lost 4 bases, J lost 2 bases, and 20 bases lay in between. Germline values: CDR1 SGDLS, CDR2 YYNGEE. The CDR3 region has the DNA TGTGCCAGCAGCACTCAACGACAAGGGGCCTCCACAGATACGCAGTATTTT. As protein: CASSTQRQGASTDTQYF.

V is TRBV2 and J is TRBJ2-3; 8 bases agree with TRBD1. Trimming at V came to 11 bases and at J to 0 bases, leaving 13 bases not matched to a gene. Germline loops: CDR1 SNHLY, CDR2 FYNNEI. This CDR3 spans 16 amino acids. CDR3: CASGGSQGDSTDTQYF. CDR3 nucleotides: TGTGCCTCCGGGGGCTCACAGGGGGATAGCACAGATACGCAGTATTTT.

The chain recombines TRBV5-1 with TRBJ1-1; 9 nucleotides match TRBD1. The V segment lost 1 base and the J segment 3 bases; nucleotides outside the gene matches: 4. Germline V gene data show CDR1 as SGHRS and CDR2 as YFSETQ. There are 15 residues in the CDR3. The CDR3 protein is CASSLYRGQYTEAFF. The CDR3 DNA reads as TGCGCCAGCAGCTTGTACAGGGGGCAATACACTGAAGCTTTCTTT.

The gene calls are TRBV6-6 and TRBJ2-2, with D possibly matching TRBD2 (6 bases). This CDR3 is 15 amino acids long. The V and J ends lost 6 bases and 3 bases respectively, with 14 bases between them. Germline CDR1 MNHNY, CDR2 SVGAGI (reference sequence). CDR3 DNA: TGTGCCAGCAGCCCTCAAGGGGAGGACACCGGGGAGCTGTTTTTT. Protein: CASSPQGEDTGELFF.

CDR3 residues: CASQGLAFF. The CDR3 DNA sequence: TGTGCCAGCCAGGGTTTAGCTTTCTTT. The genes are TRBV6-4 and TRBJ1-1; a possible D gene is TRBD1 (5 bases). The germline CDR1 and CDR2 sequences are MRHNA and SNTAGT. The CDR3 is 9 residues long. V was clipped by 8 bases and J by 10 bases, with 8 bases between them.

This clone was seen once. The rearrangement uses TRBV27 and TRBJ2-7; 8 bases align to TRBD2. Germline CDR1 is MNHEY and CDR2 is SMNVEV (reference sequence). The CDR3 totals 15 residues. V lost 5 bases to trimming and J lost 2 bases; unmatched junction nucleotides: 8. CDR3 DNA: TGTGCCAGCAGTCCGTCTAGCGGGCCAGCCTACGAGCAGTACTTC. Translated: CASSPSSGPAYEQYF.

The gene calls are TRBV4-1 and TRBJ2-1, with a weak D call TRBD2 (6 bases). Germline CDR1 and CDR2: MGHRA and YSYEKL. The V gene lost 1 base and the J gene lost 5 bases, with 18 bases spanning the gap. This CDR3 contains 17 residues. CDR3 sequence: CASSQVVAVAPNNEQFF. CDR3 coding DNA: TGCGCCAGCAGCCAAGTGGTAGCGGTGGCCCCCAACAATGAGCAGTTCTTC.

The DNA for the CDR3 is TGTGCCAGCAGCACCCTGGGGGCGAGGAGCAATCAGCCCCAGCATTTT. It specifies CASSTLGARSNQPQHF. This chain joins TRBV7-8 and TRBJ1-5, with TRBD1 as a possible D gene (6 bases). Looked up from germline, CDR1 is SGHVS and CDR2 is FQNEAQ. The CDR3 is 16 residues long. V dropped 5 bases and J dropped 1 base, with 15 bases sitting between them.

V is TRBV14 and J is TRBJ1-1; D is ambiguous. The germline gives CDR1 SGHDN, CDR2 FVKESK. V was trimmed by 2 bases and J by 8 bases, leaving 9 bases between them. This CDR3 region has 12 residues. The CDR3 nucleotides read TGTGCCAGCAGCCAAACCGCGTCGGAAGCTTTCTTT. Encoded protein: CASSQTASEAFF.

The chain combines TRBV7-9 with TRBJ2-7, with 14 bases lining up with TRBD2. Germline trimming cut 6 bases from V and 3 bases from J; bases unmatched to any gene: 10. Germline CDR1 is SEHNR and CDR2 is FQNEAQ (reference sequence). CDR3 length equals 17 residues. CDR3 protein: CASRYGTSGGLVYEQYF. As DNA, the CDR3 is TGTGCCAGCAGGTATGGGACTAGCGGGGGTCTAGTCTACGAGCAGTACTTC.

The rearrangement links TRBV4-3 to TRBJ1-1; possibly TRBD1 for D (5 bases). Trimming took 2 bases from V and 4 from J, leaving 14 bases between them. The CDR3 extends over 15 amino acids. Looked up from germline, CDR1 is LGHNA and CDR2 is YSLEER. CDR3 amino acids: CASSQFRGGSTEAFF. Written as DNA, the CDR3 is TGCGCCAGCAGCCAATTTCGGGGCGGTAGCACTGAAGCTTTCTTT.

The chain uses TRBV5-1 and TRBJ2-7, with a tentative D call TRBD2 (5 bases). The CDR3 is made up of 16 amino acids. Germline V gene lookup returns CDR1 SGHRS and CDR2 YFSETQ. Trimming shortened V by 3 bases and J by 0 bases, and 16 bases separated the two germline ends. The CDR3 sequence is CASSYGVQSSSYEQYF. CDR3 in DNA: TGCGCCAGCAGCTACGGGGTCCAATCGAGCTCCTACGAGCAGTACTTC.

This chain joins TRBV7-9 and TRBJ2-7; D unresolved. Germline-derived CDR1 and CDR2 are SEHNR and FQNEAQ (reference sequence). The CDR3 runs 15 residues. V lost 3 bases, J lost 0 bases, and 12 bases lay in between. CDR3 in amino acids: CASSFPPESSYEQYF. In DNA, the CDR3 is TGTGCCAGCAGCTTTCCCCCGGAAAGCTCCTACGAGCAGTACTTC. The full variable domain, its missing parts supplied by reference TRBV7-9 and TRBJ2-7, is DTGVSQNPRHKITKRGQNVTFRCDPISEHNRLYWYRQTLGQGPEFLTYFQNEAQLEKSRLLSDRFSAERPKGSFSTLEIQRTEQGDSAMYLCASSFPPESSYEQYFGPGTRLTVT.

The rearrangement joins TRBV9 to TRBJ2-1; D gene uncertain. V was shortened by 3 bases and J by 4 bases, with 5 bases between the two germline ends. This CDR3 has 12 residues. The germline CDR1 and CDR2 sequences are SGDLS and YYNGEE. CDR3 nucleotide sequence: TGTGCCAGCAGCGGGGCATACAATGAGCAGTTCTTC. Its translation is CASSGAYNEQFF.

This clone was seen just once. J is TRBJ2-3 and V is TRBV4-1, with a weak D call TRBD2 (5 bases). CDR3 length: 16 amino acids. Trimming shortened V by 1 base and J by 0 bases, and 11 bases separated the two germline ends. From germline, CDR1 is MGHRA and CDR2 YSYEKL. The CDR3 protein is CASSQGGLPSTDTQYF. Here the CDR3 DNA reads TGCGCCAGCAGCCAAGGCGGACTCCCTAGCACAGATACGCAGTATTTT.

The DNA for the CDR3 is TGTGCCAGCAGTCCCCTCGGACTATCCCGCACAGATACGCAGTATTTT. This codes for CASSPLGLSRTDTQYF. The chain combines TRBV6-6 with TRBJ2-3, with D possibly TRBD2 on 6 matching bases. Germline V gene lookup returns CDR1 MNHNY and CDR2 SVGAGI (reference sequence). The CDR3 consists of 16 residues. V gave up 5 bases and J gave up 1 base, with 16 bases separating them.